This T cell receptor (beta chain) was observed in a study of T cell repertoires in cytomegalovirus infection. About the research overall: Alongside well-studied HLA-B-restricted CMV epitopes, recently identified HLA-C-restricted CMV epitopes were also used. Carrying CMV and the relevant HLA type showed in public TCR beta signatures.

Trimming at V came to 7 bases and at J to 12 bases, leaving 11 bases not matched to a gene. This CDR3 spans 12 amino acids. Germline values: CDR1 SQVTM, CDR2 ANQGSEA. TCRdb ran MiXCR on the reads and lists one entry per CDR3 protein. The top ten clones hold less than 15% of a sample with around 770,000 distinct CDR3 sequences, roughly 28% of them seen once. Regarding this clonotype: What it binds is not known.

Whole-study findings and limits: Within the response measured ex vivo, HLA-C-restricted CMV-specific TCR beta clonotypes were dominant. Of the TCR beta families, the public ones yielded a cumulative frequency that identified carriers of CMV plus the relevant HLA.

This sequence originates from a human donor in good health (CMV status not recorded). Some clones in this sample may be carry-over from other donors' samples. The J gene is TRBJ2-1, the V gene TRBV29-1; 8 bases fit TRBD2. The specimen was cultured CD8+ T cells from PBMCs, collected from culture after CMV antigen stimulation. This CDR3 reads CSGQGRGVGQFF. The CDR3, as DNA: TGCAGCGGCCAAGGGCGGGGGGTTGGGCAGTTCTTC.